This TCR beta chain was obtained from a study of OX40 agonist ivuxolimab in advanced cancers. Across the whole study: Past anti-PD-1, anti-PD-L1 or anti-CTLA-4 therapy was accepted, and 35% to 45% had received some. Regarding the study as a whole: Expanded peripheral T cell antigen specificity was not determined. The study found among the lowest clonal expansion in partial responders at 0.1-3.0 mg/kg.

The CDR3 contains 15 residues. Trimming took 1 base from V and 11 from J; bases not matched to a gene: 12. This clone has just a few counts. Its antigen remains unidentified. Sequencing was performed with immunoSEQ multiplex PCR; in TCRdb, only in-frame clones are kept and a portion is missing. The sample holds about 130,000 clones, 75% to 95% seen once. Individuals having autoimmune disease history or systemic immunosuppression were not enrolled. The TCR comes from an adult with an advanced solid tumor such as melanoma, head and neck, liver or kidney cancer. The chain has TRBV23-1 and TRBJ2-7; 9 positions match TRBD1. TRBV23-1 is identified as an open reading frame with a role that is uncertain. The sequences come from CD4+ or CD8+ T cells sorted from blood, collected in a trial of the OX40 agonist ivuxolimab. CDR3 nucleotide sequence: TGCGCCAGCAGTCAATACCTCCCGGGACAGGGTCGAAAGTACTTC. It encodes CASSQYLPGQGRKYF.